The 29 T cell receptor beta chains reported below all come from one sample, sequenced in a study of vaccination effects on CD4 cells after COVID-19. Clones were sequenced by immunoSEQ multiplex PCR, and TCRdb holds only the in-frame ones, with some missing. Here the sample spans roughly 53,000 clones, 79% being singletons. Antigen-specific CD4+ T cells expanded by the ViraFEST assay with viral peptide pools were then sequenced. Investigators separated out CD4+ T cells once 9 to 11 days of culture had passed. Vaccinated recipients, who were negative for nucleocapsid antibodies, had no history of SARS-CoV-2 infection. Their target antigens are unknown. The input for sequencing was CD4+ T cells from PBMCs cultured with HCoV-OC43 spike peptides, taken before COVID-19 vaccination. The subset denotes: HCoV-OC43 spike overlapping peptide pool stimulation. These receptors all come from a human donor who received a COVID-19 vaccine.

In its sample, this clone is medium-sized. One end of the junction varies from germline; a read error may be responsible. The rearrangement joins TRBV18 to TRBJ1-1, with D unclear. Germline lookup yields CDR1 KGHSH and CDR2 LQKENI. The CDR3 has 17 amino acids. The CDR3 sequence is CASSSPSISAMNTEAFF. Here the CDR3 DNA reads TGTGCCAGCTCATCACCCTCGATCTCAGCAATGAACACTGAAGCTTTCTTT.

The rearrangement uses TRBV10-3 and TRBJ1-2, with D maybe TRBD1 (5 bases). The V end lost 7 bases, the J end lost 6 bases, and 15 bases lay between the germline ends. The germline V gene has CDR1 ENHRY and CDR2 SYGVKD. The CDR3 contains 13 residues. CDR3 sequence (DNA): TGTGCCATCATGTCGCCGTGGGGCGATGGCTACACCTTC. Amino acids: CAIMSPWGDGYTF.

The CDR3 protein is CASNIPGGGNEQFF. CDR3 nucleotide sequence: TGTGCCAGCAATATTCCCGGGGGGGGGAATGAGCAGTTCTTC. The rearrangement links TRBV27 to TRBJ2-1, with 8 positions matching TRBD2. V lost 7 bases, J lost 7 bases, and 9 bases stayed unmatched. Per germline, CDR1 MNHEY and CDR2 SMNVEV (reference sequence). The CDR3 has 14 residues.

The chain joins TRBV12-5 to TRBJ2-1; 7 bases line up with TRBD2. CDR3 length equals 12 residues. Germline trimming cut 0 bases from V and 15 bases from J; bases unmatched to any gene: 5. The V gene's germline CDR1 is LGHNT and CDR2 FRNRAP. CDR3 loop: CASGLVRGDLFF. As DNA, the CDR3 is TGTGCTAGTGGTTTGGTACGGGGGGATCTGTTCTTC.

This chain connects TRBV7-2 to TRBJ1-6; D unresolved. Trimming pared 2 bases from V and 7 bases from J, leaving 9 bases between. CDR1 is SGHTA and CDR2 is FQGNSA in the germline V gene. The CDR3 is 14 residues long. The CDR3 region is CASSLSVLNSPLHF. The CDR3 bases are TGTGCCAGCAGCTTATCGGTGTTAAATTCACCCCTCCACTTT.

The chain carries TRBV6-1 and TRBJ2-4; tentative D call: TRBD1 (7 bases). V was cut by 3 bases and J by 0 bases, with 15 bases left in between. This CDR3 comprises 17 residues. Germline V lookup: CDR1 MNHNS, CDR2 SASEGT. The CDR3 DNA sequence: TGTGCCAGCAGTGAGGCAGGGGGGCCACTAGCCAAAAACATTCAGTACTTC. Translating it yields CASSEAGGPLAKNIQYF.

This chain links TRBV5-8 with TRBJ2-3; 8 bases fit TRBD2. The CDR3 runs 16 residues. CDR1 is SGHTS and CDR2 is YDEGEE in the germline V gene. Trimming at V came to 0 bases and at J to 2 bases, leaving 5 bases not matched to a gene. This CDR3 is CASSLGSGGHTDTQYF. Written as DNA, the CDR3 is TGTGCCAGCAGCTTGGGGAGCGGGGGCCACACAGATACGCAGTATTTT.

This clone occurred a few times. This chain uses TRBV5-8 with TRBJ1-1, with unresolved D. This CDR3 spans 12 amino acids. V lost 3 bases, J lost 5 bases, and 8 bases lay in between. Germline lookup yields CDR1 SGHTS and CDR2 YDEGEE. CDR3 nucleotide sequence: TGTGCCAGCAGCTGGGAGGTTACTGAAGCTTTCTTT. This sequence encodes CASSWEVTEAFF.

The genes are TRBV6-6 and TRBJ2-1, with D possibly being TRBD2 (5 bases). The V end lost 2 bases, the J end lost 6 bases, and 14 bases lay between the germline ends. Germline assignment: CDR1 MNHNY and CDR2 SVGAGI (reference sequence). This CDR3 is 15 amino acids long. This chain's CDR3 is CASSYQNPDFNEQFF. CDR3 in DNA: TGTGCCAGCAGTTACCAGAATCCGGACTTCAATGAGCAGTTCTTC.

J is TRBJ2-1 and V is TRBV5-1; 7 bases agree with TRBD1. This CDR3 has 14 amino acids. Germline assignment: CDR1 SGHRS and CDR2 YFSETQ. The V and J ends lost 4 bases and 5 bases, in that order; junction bases with no gene match: 6. CDR3 residues: CASSTPGQNNEQFF. In nucleotides, the CDR3 is TGCGCCAGCAGCACGCCGGGACAGAACAATGAGCAGTTCTTC.

The chain employs TRBV6-5 and TRBJ1-3, with D tentatively TRBD1 (6 bases). V lost 8 bases and J lost 1, with 9 bases in between. In germline, CDR1 is MNHEY, CDR2 SVGAGI. This CDR3 spans 13 amino acids. The CDR3 DNA is TGTGCCAGCGGGGGGGCTTCTGGAAACACCATATATTTT. It specifies CASGGASGNTIYF.

As for this clone: Its ends do not fully match the called genes, so a read error is possible. The rearrangement joins TRBV11-1 to TRBJ1-1; TRBD1 aligns across 7 bases. From germline, CDR1 is SGHAT and CDR2 FQDESV (reference sequence). The CDR3 length is 11 residues. The CDR3 nucleotides read TGTGCCAGCAGCAACGACAGGGACCCGTCCTTT. Translating it yields CASSNDRDPSF.

The chain couples TRBV2 to TRBJ2-6; the match to TRBD1 covers 7 bases. The V gene's germline CDR1 is SNHLY and CDR2 FYNNEI. CDR3 length: 19 residues. Germline trimming cut 6 bases from V and 3 bases from J; bases unmatched to any gene: 17. CDR3 coding DNA: TGTGCCAGCAGCCTAATCCGACAGGGTGGAACAGGTGGGGCCAACGTCCTGACTTTC. It yields the protein CASSLIRQGGTGGANVLTF.

This clone was recorded a few times. V gene TRBV20-1 combines with J gene TRBJ2-7; D gene unclear. V was trimmed by 3 bases and J by 2 bases, leaving 11 bases between them. Germline V CDR1 and CDR2: DFQATT, SNEGSKA (reference sequence). This CDR3 region has 13 residues. CDR3 nucleotides: TGCAGTGCTAGTACCCTTACCCCCTACGAGCAGTACGTC. The encoded protein is CSASTLTPYEQYV.

This chain uses TRBV10-3 with TRBJ1-6, with TRBD1 identical over 7 bases. The CDR3 is 16 residues long. Germline-derived CDR1 and CDR2 are ENHRY and SYGVKD. V lost 6 bases, J lost 6 bases, and 11 bases stayed unmatched. This CDR3 reads CAISARQQGPNSPLHF. In nucleotides, the CDR3 is TGTGCCATCAGCGCCCGCCAACAGGGGCCTAATTCACCCCTCCACTTT.

The chain joins TRBV4-2 to TRBJ2-3; D ambiguous. Germline values: CDR1 LGHNA, CDR2 YNFKEQ. The CDR3 extends over 14 amino acids. Trimming cost V 1 base and J 6 bases, with 11 bases left between them. CDR3 sequence reads: CASSQGAQSDTQYF. For the CDR3, the DNA is TGTGCCAGCAGCCAAGGAGCGCAGTCCGATACGCAGTATTTT.

In nucleotides, the CDR3 is TGCGCCAGCAGGGGACAGATGGTCGGGCCCCAGCATTTT. Amino acid sequence: CASRGQMVGPQHF. The chain carries TRBV10-2 and TRBJ1-5, with 7 nucleotides matching TRBD1. Unmatched junction bases numbered 8, after V lost 6 bases and J lost 9 bases. The CDR3 has 13 amino acids. CDR1 and CDR2 from the germline V gene are WSHSY and SAAADI.

J is TRBJ1-1 and V is TRBV5-1; no clear D gene. V was clipped by 0 bases and J by 0 bases, with 9 bases between them. Germline V lookup: CDR1 SGHRS, CDR2 YFSETQ. The CDR3 length is 15 residues. CDR3: CASSLDGFMNTEAFF. In DNA form, the CDR3 reads TGCGCCAGCAGCTTGGACGGATTCATGAACACTGAAGCTTTCTTT.

The J gene is TRBJ2-7, the V gene TRBV6-1, with D unclear. Trimming took 1 base from V and 4 from J, leaving 14 bases between them. The CDR3 runs to 15 residues. CDR1 is MNHNS, CDR2 SASEGT, per germline. CDR3 sequence (DNA): TGTGCCAGCAGTGAAGGTACATCTAGAGTATACGAGCAGTACGTC. Its protein is CASSEGTSRVYEQYV.

The J gene is TRBJ2-7, the V gene TRBV6-5, with D unclear. The CDR3 length is 11 residues. CDR1 is MNHEY and CDR2 is SVGAGI in the germline V gene. Trimming pared 8 bases from V and 4 bases from J, leaving 9 bases between. CDR3 sequence reads: CASGQQYEQYV. In nucleotides, the CDR3 is TGTGCCAGCGGGCAGCAGTACGAGCAGTACGTC.

This clone appeared a few times. The V and J genes are TRBV6-5 and TRBJ2-2; TRBD1 matches at 11 bases. The CDR3 runs 16 residues. Germline CDR1 is MNHEY and CDR2 is SVGAGI. V lost 4 bases, J lost 5 bases, and 6 bases stayed unmatched. This CDR3 reads CASSSRTGGRTGELFF. CDR3 coding DNA: TGTGCCAGCAGTTCCCGGACAGGGGGCAGGACCGGGGAGCTGTTTTTT.

This chain links TRBV15 with TRBJ1-4; D is unclear. Between the trimmed V and J ends, which lost 1 base and 8 bases, there was a span of 14 bases. This CDR3 has 15 amino acids. Per germline, CDR1 LNHNV and CDR2 YYDKDF (reference sequence). The CDR3 region has the DNA TGTGCCACCAGCAGAGCTTCGAATCCGGGGGAAAAACTGTTTTTT. Protein: CATSRASNPGEKLFF.

The rearrangement links TRBV5-1 to TRBJ2-7; 13 nucleotides match TRBD2. CDR3 size: 14 residues. Germline trimming cut 4 bases from V and 6 bases from J; bases unmatched to any gene: 4. Germline CDR1 and CDR2: SGHRS and YFSETQ. CDR3 DNA sequence: TGCGCCAGCAGCGAAGGACTAGCGGGGGTCGAGCAGTACGTC. It is translated as CASSEGLAGVEQYV.

The chain has TRBV7-9 and TRBJ2-3; D possibly uses TRBD1 or TRBD2 (5 bases each). This CDR3 is built from 17 residues. Germline loops: CDR1 SEHNR, CDR2 FQNEAQ (reference sequence). Trimming cost V 5 bases and J 1 base, with 19 bases left between them. The DNA of the CDR3 is TGTGCCAGCAGCATCAATTGGGACCTCGAAGGCACAGATACGCAGTATTTT. Its protein product is CASSINWDLEGTDTQYF.

This chain joins TRBV5-1 and TRBJ2-3; 7 nucleotides line up with TRBD2. Germline V gives CDR1 SGHRS, CDR2 YFSETQ. V lost 3 bases, J lost 2 bases, and 6 bases stayed unmatched. The CDR3 length is 15 residues. The CDR3 region is CASSSSGTTTDTQYF. CDR3 DNA: TGCGCCAGCAGCTCATCCGGGACTACCACAGATACGCAGTATTTT.

CDR3 in amino acids: CATSDSRKPDSNQPQHF. The DNA for the CDR3 is TGTGCCACCAGTGATTCCCGAAAACCAGATAGCAATCAGCCCCAGCATTTT. The chain links TRBV24-1 to TRBJ1-5; D is undetermined. The CDR3 sequence is 17 residues long. Germline V CDR1 and CDR2: KGHDR, SFDVKD. With 2 bases removed from V and 0 bases from J, the gap between germline ends came to 13 bases.

This clone was counted only a few times. The CDR3 DNA sequence: TGTGCCAGCAGCCCGGGACTAGCGGGGGACCTTACAGATACGCAGTATTTT. It translates to CASSPGLAGDLTDTQYF. The gene calls are TRBV14 and TRBJ2-3; 14 bases are a match to TRBD2. The trim removed 4 bases at V and 3 bases at J, leaving 6 bases unmatched. Per germline, CDR1 SGHDN and CDR2 FVKESK. This CDR3 contains 17 residues.

The chain's CDR3 is CASKRNRQNSPLHF. The CDR3 nucleotides are TGTGCCAGCAAAAGGAATAGACAAAATTCACCCCTCCACTTT. The rearrangement links TRBV27 to TRBJ1-6, with no clear D. Germline-derived CDR1 and CDR2 are MNHEY and SMNVEV (reference sequence). The CDR3 covers 14 residues. V lost 7 bases and J lost 7, with 14 bases in between.

The chain joins TRBV6-2 or TRBV6-3 to TRBJ1-2; no firm D call. This CDR3 is built from 14 residues. V lost 0 bases, J lost 4 bases, and 9 bases lay in between. In germline, CDR1 is MNHEY, CDR2 SVGEGT. The CDR3 region has the DNA TGTGCCAGCAGTTACTCGAGTCAGCTCTATGGCTACACCTTC. Amino acids: CASSYSSQLYGYTF.